This entry lists 26 T cell receptor beta chains sequenced from one sample in a study of blood T cell repertoires in COVID-19 (dated by TCRdb to the early 2020s). Library preparation was by the immunoSEQ multiplex PCR assay. Sourced from immuneACCESS, this table was stored by TCRdb with only in-frame sequences that have V and J called. A share of the clones is absent; for the studies checked, an unresolved V gene accounts for under half, and the remainder has no known explanation. The sample data list under 300,000 clones, and 89% of these were observed just once. The top ten clonotypes cover 1.5% to 2% of the sample. The specimen sequenced was PBMCs or T cells enriched from blood (not recorded which). The source of these receptors is a woman between 40 and 55 years old who had recovered from COVID-19.

The chain links TRBV5-1 to TRBJ1-1; D is uncertain. Trimming removed 0 bases at V and 1 base at J, with 7 bases between. Germline lookup yields CDR1 SGHRS and CDR2 YFSETQ. The CDR3 is made up of 14 amino acids. The CDR3 DNA is TGCGCCAGCAGCTTGGCTGGAGAGAACACTGAAGCTTTCTTT. It encodes CASSLAGENTEAFF.

This chain connects TRBV19 to TRBJ1-2, with 10 bases matching TRBD1. CDR3 length equals 16 residues. The trim removed 1 base at V and 6 bases at J, leaving 8 bases unmatched. Germline loops: CDR1 LNHDA, CDR2 SQIVND (reference sequence). CDR3 coding DNA: TGTGCCAGTAGTATAGGTCCGGGACAGGGGAGTGATGGCTACACCTTC. Translating gives CASSIGPGQGSDGYTF.

The chain employs TRBV4-2 and TRBJ2-1, with 10 bases matching TRBD2. This CDR3 has 18 residues. With V trimmed by 1 base and J by 1 base, 7 bases remained unmatched. Germline V lookup: CDR1 LGHNA, CDR2 YNFKEQ. The CDR3 bases are TGTGCCAGCAGCCAAGTCTCCCTAGCGGGAGTATCCTACAATGAGCAGTTCTTC. Translated: CASSQVSLAGVSYNEQFF.

This chain links TRBV5-1 with TRBJ1-1; weak D call: TRBD1 (5 bases). Germline CDR1 SGHRS, CDR2 YFSETQ. The CDR3 length is 14 residues. With 0 bases removed from V and 3 bases from J, the gap between germline ends came to 9 bases. The CDR3: CASSLGRGDTEAFF. The CDR3 bases are TGCGCCAGCAGCTTGGGGCGGGGGGACACTGAAGCTTTCTTT.

This clone appeared a few times. CDR3 nucleotide sequence: TGTGCCATCAGCTACCAGGGTACGAGCGAGCAGTACTTC. Translating gives CAISYQGTSEQYF. The chain uses TRBV10-3 and TRBJ2-7, with D maybe TRBD1 (5 bases). Germline V gene lookup returns CDR1 ENHRY and CDR2 SYGVKD. This CDR3 spans 13 amino acids. V was cut by 6 bases and J by 6 bases, with 15 bases left in between.

The chain combines TRBV29-1 with TRBJ1-4; D unresolved. Germline V gene sequence: CDR1 SQVTM, CDR2 ANQGSEA. Trimming stripped 6 bases from V and 7 bases from J, with 15 bases between. The CDR3 totals 13 residues. The CDR3 nucleotides are TGCAGCGTCGTAAGAGGGAAGGGTGAAAAACTGTTTTTT. Translated: CSVVRGKGEKLFF.

The J gene is TRBJ2-1, the V gene TRBV5-6; D possibly corresponds to TRBD1 (5 bases). V lost 3 bases and J 9 bases, leaving 13 bases between the germline ends. Germline V gene sequence: CDR1 SGHDT, CDR2 YYEEEE. The CDR3 is 13 residues long. The CDR3 here is CASSSRTGGEQFF. As DNA, the CDR3 is TGTGCCAGCAGCTCCCGCACAGGCGGTGAGCAGTTCTTC.

The V call is TRBV11-3, the J call TRBJ2-5; 11 bases line up with TRBD1. This CDR3 region has 15 residues. Germline V CDR1 and CDR2: SGHNT, YENEEA. The V gene end was trimmed by 5 bases and the J gene end by 2 bases; junction bases not matched to a gene: 4. For the CDR3, the DNA is TGTGCCAGCAGCCGCGGGACAGGGGGGCAAGAGACCCAGTACTTC. This codes for CASSRGTGGQETQYF.

This chain links TRBV5-6 with TRBJ1-1; no clear D. Trimming stripped 2 bases from V and 5 bases from J, with 16 bases between. Per the germline V gene, CDR1 is SGHDT and CDR2 is YYEEEE. The CDR3 spans 15 residues. CDR3 in DNA: TGTGCCAGCAGCTTTAACCGTTTGAGAGGAACTGAAGCTTTCTTT. Residues: CASSFNRLRGTEAFF.

The rearrangement links TRBV7-2 to TRBJ2-1; D possibly corresponds to TRBD1 (6 bases). The CDR3 is 15 residues long. Trimming stripped 6 bases from V and 7 bases from J, with 19 bases between. Germline CDR1 reads SGHTA; CDR2 reads FQGNSA. CDR3 loop: CASRYGMITGNEQFF. In nucleotides, the CDR3 is TGTGCCAGCAGATACGGAATGATTACAGGGAATGAGCAGTTCTTC.

This clone was seen a handful of times. The CDR3 nucleotides read TGTGCCAGCAGCCCCGGGGGGGAGAGCTCTGGAAACACCATATATTTT. This sequence encodes CASSPGGESSGNTIYF. The chain joins TRBV7-9 to TRBJ1-3, with D possibly matching TRBD1 (5 bases). Trimming removed 5 bases from V and 0 bases from J, with 14 bases in between. The CDR3 has 16 amino acids. CDR1 is SEHNR and CDR2 is FQNEAQ in the germline V gene (reference sequence). The full variable domain, its missing parts supplied by reference TRBV7-9 and TRBJ1-3, is DTGVSQNPRHKITKRGQNVTFRCDPISEHNRLYWYRQTLGQGPEFLTYFQNEAQLEKSRLLSDRFSAERPKGSFSTLEIQRTEQGDSAMYLCASSPGGESSGNTIYFGEGSWLTVV.

The sample holds a few counts of this clone. This sequence joins TRBV7-6 and TRBJ2-7; TRBD2 matches at 7 bases. The V gene end was trimmed by 2 bases and the J gene end by 3 bases; junction bases not matched to a gene: 7. The germline CDR1 and CDR2 sequences are SGHVS and FNYEAQ. This CDR3 is built from 15 residues. CDR3 coding DNA: TGTGCCAGCAGCTTATTAGGGGAGGGGAACTACGAGCAGTACTTC. This codes for CASSLLGEGNYEQYF.

The rearrangement joins TRBV6-5 to TRBJ2-7, with 9 positions matching TRBD1. Germline trimming cut 0 bases from V and 4 bases from J; bases unmatched to any gene: 1. Per the germline V gene, CDR1 is MNHEY and CDR2 is SVGAGI. There are 14 residues in the CDR3. CDR3 coding DNA: TGTGCCAGCAGTTACTCGGGACAGGGATACGAGCAGTACTTC. It translates to CASSYSGQGYEQYF.

V and J are TRBV29-1 and TRBJ1-2; 7 nucleotides agree with TRBD1. Germline V gene data show CDR1 as SQVTM and CDR2 as ANQGSEA. This CDR3 contains 15 residues. With V trimmed by 7 bases and J by 8 bases, 19 bases remained unmatched. The CDR3 is CSALDHPDRPWGYTF. In DNA, the CDR3 is TGCAGCGCTCTTGACCACCCGGACAGGCCTTGGGGCTACACCTTC.

This clone has just a few counts. The V gene is TRBV6-2 or TRBV6-3, the J gene TRBJ2-1, with D unclear. V was trimmed by 4 bases and J by 7 bases, leaving 8 bases between them. Germline lookup yields CDR1 MNHEY and CDR2 SVGEGT. The CDR3 runs to 12 residues. The CDR3: CASSSSSNEQFF. The DNA for the CDR3 is TGTGCCAGCAGTTCCTCTTCGAATGAGCAGTTCTTC.

This chain uses TRBV5-6 with TRBJ2-2; 8 bases match TRBD2. After removal of 3 bases from V and 8 bases from J, the junction contained 15 bases not matched to a gene. From germline, CDR1 is SGHDT and CDR2 YYEEEE. This CDR3 contains 17 residues. The CDR3 bases are TGTGCCAGCAGCTCAACCCTCAGCGGGAGTGTTTTGGGGGAGCTGTTTTTT. It codes for CASSSTLSGSVLGELFF.

V is TRBV19 and J is TRBJ1-1; D might be TRBD1 (5 bases). The CDR3 has 14 residues. The germline V gene encodes CDR1 LNHDA and CDR2 SQIVND (reference sequence). With 6 bases removed from V and 1 base from J, the gap between germline ends came to 12 bases. The CDR3 sequence: CASSRQSSNTEAFF. The CDR3, as DNA: TGTGCCAGTAGCCGACAGTCCTCGAACACTGAAGCTTTCTTT.

The DNA of the CDR3 is TGTGCCAGCTCAGGACAGGGGGCGCGCAATCAGCCCCAGCATTTT. It codes for CASSGQGARNQPQHF. The genes are TRBV18 and TRBJ1-5; 11 nucleotides match TRBD1. J was trimmed by 2 bases and V by 5 bases; bases with no gene match: 2. Looked up from germline, CDR1 is KGHSH and CDR2 is LQKENI. The CDR3 runs to 15 residues.

V gene TRBV5-4 combines with J gene TRBJ2-7, with 9 nucleotides matching TRBD1. J lost 0 bases, V lost 4 bases, and 8 bases had no gene match. CDR1 SGHNT and CDR2 YYREEE come from the germline V gene (reference sequence). This CDR3 region has 16 residues. CDR3 in amino acids: CASSRGGTGISYEQYF. CDR3 bases: TGTGCCAGCAGCCGGGGAGGGACAGGGATCTCCTACGAGCAGTACTTC.

The chain has TRBV3-1 (or the pseudogene TRBV3-2) and TRBJ1-2, with 10 bases fitting TRBD1. CDR3 length: 15 residues. J lost 3 bases, V lost 3 bases, and 4 bases had no gene match. The V gene's germline CDR1 is LGHDT and CDR2 YNNKEL (reference sequence). As DNA, the CDR3 is TGTGCCAGCAGCCACTGGGACAGGGGAGACTATGGCTACACCTTC. Protein: CASSHWDRGDYGYTF.

This clone showed up just a few times. For the CDR3, the DNA is TGTGCCAGCAGCTTGTACCAGGCCAGCTCCTACAATGAGCAGTTCTTC. It is translated as CASSLYQASSYNEQFF. The chain links TRBV5-4 to TRBJ2-1; D remains ambiguous. The CDR3 runs to 16 residues. Germline V gene sequence: CDR1 SGHNT, CDR2 YYREEE (reference sequence). V was shortened by 1 base and J by 0 bases, with 11 bases between the two germline ends.

This chain connects TRBV24-1 to TRBJ1-1; 8 bases match TRBD1. CDR1 and CDR2 (germline): KGHDR, SFDVKD. Unmatched junction bases numbered 1, after V lost 0 bases and J lost 11 bases. This CDR3 is built from 12 residues. The CDR3 DNA reads as TGTGCCACCAGTGATTTGCAGGGGGCCGCTTTCTTT. Translated, it gives CATSDLQGAAFF.

This chain links TRBV18 with TRBJ1-1; the D gene is possibly TRBD1 (5 bases). V lost 6 bases, J lost 2 bases, and 13 bases lay in between. The CDR3 is 14 amino acids. CDR1 KGHSH and CDR2 LQKENI come from the germline V gene. This CDR3 is CASSRDWGNTEAFF. The CDR3 DNA sequence: TGTGCCAGCTCGCGTGACTGGGGCAACACTGAAGCTTTCTTT.

This chain joins TRBV5-1 and TRBJ2-5, with 12 bases identical to TRBD1. CDR1 and CDR2 (germline): SGHRS, YFSETQ. This CDR3 spans 16 amino acids. The V gene end was trimmed by 4 bases and the J gene end by 10 bases; junction bases not matched to a gene: 14. This chain's CDR3 is CASSLLRGQGAKIQYF. CDR3 sequence (DNA): TGCGCCAGCAGCCTCCTACGGGGACAGGGGGCGAAGATCCAGTACTTC.

Details on this clone: This specimen includes other DNA sequences encoding the same CDR3. This chain links TRBV7-3 with TRBJ1-1, with D possibly TRBD1 on 5 matching bases. Germline CDR1 SGHTA, CDR2 FQGTGA. The CDR3 extends over 13 amino acids. Trimming took 2 bases from V and 1 from J, leaving 5 bases between them. This chain's CDR3 is CASSLQGNTEAFF. CDR3 nucleotide sequence: TGTGCCAGCAGCTTACAGGGGAACACTGAAGCTTTCTTT.

The chain recombines TRBV5-4 with TRBJ2-1, with 8 bases aligning to TRBD2. V was clipped by 6 bases and J by 3 bases; unmatched bases: 8. There are 15 residues in the CDR3. Per germline, CDR1 SGHNT and CDR2 YYREEE (reference sequence). The CDR3 protein is CASNPRGGFYNEQFF. CDR3 DNA: TGTGCCAGCAACCCTCGGGGGGGGTTCTACAATGAGCAGTTCTTC.